The source of this T cell receptor (beta chain) is a study of cytomegalovirus exposure and HLA in healthy donors. Study results and limitations: Later work found that TCR association rates differed between HLA loci; DRB1 had the most and HLA-C the fewest. The study recorded fewer than 200 TCR beta chains that were cytomegalovirus-associated.

Regarding this clone: The antigen remains undetermined.

The CDR3 is 15 residues long. Trimming removed 1 base at V and 10 bases at J, with 17 bases between. The germline V gene encodes CDR1 SGHTA and CDR2 FQGNSA. Primers included in the PCR were 60 Vbeta and 13 Jbeta primers. Sequenced by immunoSEQ multiplex PCR; TCRdb stores in-frame clones only, minus some. The sample has 300,000 or so clones, 84% seen once. The clonotype comes from a woman aged 35 to 49 in good health and CMV-seropositive. The sequenced sample was PBMCs. V gene TRBV7-2 combines with J gene TRBJ1-5, with D perhaps matching TRBD1 (6 bases). Written as DNA, the CDR3 is TGTGCCAGCAGCTTAGGTGGGACATCGGGTTCACCCCAGCATTTT. This gives the protein CASSLGGTSGSPQHF.